Sequencing of this T cell receptor beta chain was carried out in a study of CD8 T cells in Susac syndrome. When the RNA was reverse transcribed, random hexamers were used with an input of about 0.5 to 1 ug. An immunoSEQ multiplex PCR amplified TCR beta CDR3 over 54 Vbeta and 13 Jbeta. Each CDR3 protein gets one entry after TCRdb re-called the immunoSEQ multiplex PCR reads with MiXCR. The sample lists 100,000 or so distinct CDR3 sequences, around nine tenths occurring once. The healthy controls were matched to patients by age and sex. TEMRA cells were enriched by FACS, and CD4+ and CD8+ T cells were negatively isolated. This clonotype was obtained from a human donor in good health. Sequencing input: CD4+ T cells from PBMCs.

The CDR3 loop reads CASSYSLTGGNTIYF. CDR3 DNA: TGTGCCAGCAGTTACTCCCTGACGGGCGGAAACACCATATATTTT. The V and J genes are TRBV6-6 and TRBJ1-3; D is undetermined. The V gene lost 0 bases and the J gene lost 4 bases, with 10 bases spanning the gap. The germline CDR1 and CDR2 sequences are MNHNY and SVGAGI (reference sequence). The CDR3 extends over 15 amino acids.